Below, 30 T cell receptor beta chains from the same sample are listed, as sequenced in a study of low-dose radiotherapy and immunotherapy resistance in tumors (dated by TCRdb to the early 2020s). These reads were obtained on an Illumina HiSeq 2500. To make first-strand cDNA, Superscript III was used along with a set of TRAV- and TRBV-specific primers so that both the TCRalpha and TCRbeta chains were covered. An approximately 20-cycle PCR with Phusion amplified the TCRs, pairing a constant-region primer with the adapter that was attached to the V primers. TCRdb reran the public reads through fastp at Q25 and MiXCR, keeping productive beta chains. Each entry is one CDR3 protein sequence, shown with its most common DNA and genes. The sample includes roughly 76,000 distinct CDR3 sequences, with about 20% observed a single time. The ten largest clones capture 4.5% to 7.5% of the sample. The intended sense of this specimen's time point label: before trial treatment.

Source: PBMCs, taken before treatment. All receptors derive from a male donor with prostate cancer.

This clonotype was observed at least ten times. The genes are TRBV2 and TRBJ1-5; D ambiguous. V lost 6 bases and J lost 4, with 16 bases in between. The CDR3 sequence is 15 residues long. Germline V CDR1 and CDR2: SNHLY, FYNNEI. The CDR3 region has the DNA TGTGCCAGCAGACGCGAAGATTTGAAGAATCAGCCCCAGCATTTT. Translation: CASRREDLKNQPQHF.

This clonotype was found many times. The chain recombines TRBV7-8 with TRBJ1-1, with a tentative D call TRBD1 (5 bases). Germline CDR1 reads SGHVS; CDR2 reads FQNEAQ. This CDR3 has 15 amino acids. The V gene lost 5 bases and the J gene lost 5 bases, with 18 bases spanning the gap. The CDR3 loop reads CASSPFEGPFTEAFF. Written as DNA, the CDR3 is TGTGCCAGCAGCCCTTTCGAGGGACCGTTTACTGAAGCTTTCTTT.

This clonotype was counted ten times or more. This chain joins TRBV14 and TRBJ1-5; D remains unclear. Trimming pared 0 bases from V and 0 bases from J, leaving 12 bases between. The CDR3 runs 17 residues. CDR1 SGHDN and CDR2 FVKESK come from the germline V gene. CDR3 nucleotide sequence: TGTGCCAGCAGCCAAGATCGACCAGAATATAGCAATCAGCCCCAGCATTTT. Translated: CASSQDRPEYSNQPQHF.

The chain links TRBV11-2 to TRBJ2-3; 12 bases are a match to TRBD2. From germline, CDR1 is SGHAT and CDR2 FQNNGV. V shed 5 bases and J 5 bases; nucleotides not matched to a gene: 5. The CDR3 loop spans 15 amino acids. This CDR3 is CASSKLAGGVDTQYF. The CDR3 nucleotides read TGTGCCAGCAGCAAACTAGCGGGAGGAGTAGATACGCAGTATTTT. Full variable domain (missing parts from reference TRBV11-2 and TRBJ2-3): EAGVAQSPRYKIIEKRQSVAFWCNPISGHATLYWYQQILGQGPKLLIQFQNNGVVDDSQLPKDRFSAERLKGVDSTLKIQPAKLEDSAVYLCASSKLAGGVDTQYFGPGTRLTVL.

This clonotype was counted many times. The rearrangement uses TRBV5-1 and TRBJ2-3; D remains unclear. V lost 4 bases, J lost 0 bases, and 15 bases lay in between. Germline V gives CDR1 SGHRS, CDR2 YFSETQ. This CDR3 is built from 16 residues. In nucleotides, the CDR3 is TGCGCCAGCAGCGCAGGTCTAGGTACTAGCACAGATACGCAGTATTTT. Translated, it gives CASSAGLGTSTDTQYF.

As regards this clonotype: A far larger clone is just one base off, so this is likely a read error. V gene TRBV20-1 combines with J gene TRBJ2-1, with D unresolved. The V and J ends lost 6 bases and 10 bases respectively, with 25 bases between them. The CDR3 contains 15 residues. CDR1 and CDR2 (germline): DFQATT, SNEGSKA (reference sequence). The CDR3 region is CSARTPTGRFYEQFF. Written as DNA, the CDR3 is TGCAGTGCCCGAACCCCCACCGGACGGTTCTACGAGCAGTTCTTC.

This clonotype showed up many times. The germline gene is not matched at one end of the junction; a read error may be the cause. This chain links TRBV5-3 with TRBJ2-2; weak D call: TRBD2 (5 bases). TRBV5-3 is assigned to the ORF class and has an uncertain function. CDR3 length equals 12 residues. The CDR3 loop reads CASGRNTGELFF. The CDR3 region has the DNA TGCGCCAGCGGCCGGAACACCGGGGAGCTGTTTTTT.

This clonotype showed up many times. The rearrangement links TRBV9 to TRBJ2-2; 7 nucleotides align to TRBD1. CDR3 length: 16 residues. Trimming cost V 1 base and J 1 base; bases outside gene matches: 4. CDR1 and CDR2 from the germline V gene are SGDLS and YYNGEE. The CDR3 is CASSVRGQLNTGELFF. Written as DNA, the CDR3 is TGTGCCAGCAGCGTAAGGGGACAGCTGAACACCGGGGAGCTGTTTTTT.

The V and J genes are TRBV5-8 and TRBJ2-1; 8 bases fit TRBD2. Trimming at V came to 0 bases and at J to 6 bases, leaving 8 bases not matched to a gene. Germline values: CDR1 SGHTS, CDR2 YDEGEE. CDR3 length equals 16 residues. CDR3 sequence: CASSLERGTRGNEQFF. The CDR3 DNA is TGTGCCAGCAGCTTGGAGAGGGGGACTAGAGGCAATGAGCAGTTCTTC.

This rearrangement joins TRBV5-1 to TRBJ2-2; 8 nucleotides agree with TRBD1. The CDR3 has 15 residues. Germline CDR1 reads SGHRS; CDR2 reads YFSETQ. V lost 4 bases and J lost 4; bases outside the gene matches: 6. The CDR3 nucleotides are TGCGCCAGCAGCGTGGACAGGGACATCACCGGGGAGCTGTTTTTT. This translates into CASSVDRDITGELFF.

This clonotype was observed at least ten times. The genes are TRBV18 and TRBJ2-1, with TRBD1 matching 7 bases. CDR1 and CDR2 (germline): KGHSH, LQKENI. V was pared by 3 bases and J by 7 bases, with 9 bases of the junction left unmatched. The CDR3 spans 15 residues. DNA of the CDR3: TGTGCCAGCTCACCTCAGACAGGGAATGGAAATGAGCAGTTCTTC. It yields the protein CASSPQTGNGNEQFF.

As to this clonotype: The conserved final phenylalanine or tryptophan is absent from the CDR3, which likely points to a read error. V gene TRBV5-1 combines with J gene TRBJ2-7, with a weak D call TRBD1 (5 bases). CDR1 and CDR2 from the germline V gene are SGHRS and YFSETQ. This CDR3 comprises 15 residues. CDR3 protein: CAGSVGAAVSHEQYS. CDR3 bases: TGCGCCGGCAGCGTTGGGGCCGCGGTTAGCCACGAGCAGTACTCC.

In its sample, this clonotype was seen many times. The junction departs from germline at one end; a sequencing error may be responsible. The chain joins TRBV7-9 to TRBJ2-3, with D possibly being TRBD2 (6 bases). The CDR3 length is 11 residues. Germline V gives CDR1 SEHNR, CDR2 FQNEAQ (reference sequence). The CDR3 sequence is CARREADTQYF. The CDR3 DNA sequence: TGTGCCCGCAGGGAGGCAGATACGCAGTATTTT.

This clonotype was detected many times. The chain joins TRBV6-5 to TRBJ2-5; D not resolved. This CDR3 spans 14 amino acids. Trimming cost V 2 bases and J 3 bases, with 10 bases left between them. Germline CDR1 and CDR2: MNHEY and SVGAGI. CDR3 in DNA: TGTGCCAGCAGTTACGCCGGATCGAAAGAGACCCAGTACTTC. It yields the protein CASSYAGSKETQYF.

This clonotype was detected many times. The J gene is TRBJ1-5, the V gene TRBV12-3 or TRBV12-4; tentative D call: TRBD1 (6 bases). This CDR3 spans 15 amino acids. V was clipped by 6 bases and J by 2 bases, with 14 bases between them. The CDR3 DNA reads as TGTGCCAGCAGACCACAGGGTCGGGGCAATCAGCCCCAGCATTTT. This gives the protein CASRPQGRGNQPQHF.

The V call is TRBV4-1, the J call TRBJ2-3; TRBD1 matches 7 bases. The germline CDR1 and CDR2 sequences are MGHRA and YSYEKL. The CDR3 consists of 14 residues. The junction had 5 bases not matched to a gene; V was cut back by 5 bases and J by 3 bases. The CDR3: CASSTQGKTDTQYF. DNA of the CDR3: TGCGCCAGCAGCACACAGGGGAAGACAGATACGCAGTATTTT.

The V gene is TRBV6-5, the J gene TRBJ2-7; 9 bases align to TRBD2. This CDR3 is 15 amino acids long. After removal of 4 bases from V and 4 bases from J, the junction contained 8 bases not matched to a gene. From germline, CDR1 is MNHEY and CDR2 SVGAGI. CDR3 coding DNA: TGTGCCAGCAGTTCCGGTAGCGGGGGAGAGTACGAGCAGTACTTC. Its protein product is CASSSGSGGEYEQYF.

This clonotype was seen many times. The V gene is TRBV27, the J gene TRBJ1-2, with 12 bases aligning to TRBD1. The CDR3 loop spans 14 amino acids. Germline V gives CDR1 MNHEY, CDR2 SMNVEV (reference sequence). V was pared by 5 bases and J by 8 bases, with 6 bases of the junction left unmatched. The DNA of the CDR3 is TGTGCCAGCAGTACGGGACAGGGGGCGCGGGGCTACACCTTC. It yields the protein CASSTGQGARGYTF.

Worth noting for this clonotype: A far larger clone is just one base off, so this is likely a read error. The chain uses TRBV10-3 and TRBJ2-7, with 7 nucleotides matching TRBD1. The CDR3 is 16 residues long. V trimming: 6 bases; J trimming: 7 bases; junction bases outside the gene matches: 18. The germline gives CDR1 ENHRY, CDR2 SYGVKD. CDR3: CAIRDEGGATYNEQYF. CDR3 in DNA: TGTGCCATCAGGGACGAAGGGGGCGCAACGTACAATGAGCAGTACTTC.

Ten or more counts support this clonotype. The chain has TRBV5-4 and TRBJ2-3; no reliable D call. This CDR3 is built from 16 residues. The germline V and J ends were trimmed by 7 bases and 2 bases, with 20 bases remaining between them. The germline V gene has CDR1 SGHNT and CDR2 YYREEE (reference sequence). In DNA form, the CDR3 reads TGTGCCAGCGGCACGGAGAATTCACTGCTCACAGATACGCAGTATTTT. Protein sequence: CASGTENSLLTDTQYF. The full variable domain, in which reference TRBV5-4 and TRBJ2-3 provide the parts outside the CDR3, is ETGVTQSPTHLIKTRGQQVTLRCSSQSGHNTVSWYQQALGQGPQFIFQYYREEENGRGNFPPRFSGLQFPNYSSELNVNALELDDSALYLCASGTENSLLTDTQYFGPGTRLTVL.

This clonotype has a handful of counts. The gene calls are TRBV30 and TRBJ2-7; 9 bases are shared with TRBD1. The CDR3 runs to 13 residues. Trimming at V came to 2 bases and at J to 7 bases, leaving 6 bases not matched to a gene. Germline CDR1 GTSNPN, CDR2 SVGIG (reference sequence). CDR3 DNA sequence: TGTGCCTGGAGTTCGGGACAGGGCAAGGAGCAGTACTTC. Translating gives CAWSSGQGKEQYF.

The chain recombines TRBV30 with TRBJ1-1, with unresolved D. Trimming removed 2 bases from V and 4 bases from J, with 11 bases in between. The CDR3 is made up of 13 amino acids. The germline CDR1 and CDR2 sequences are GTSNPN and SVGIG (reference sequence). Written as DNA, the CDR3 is TGTGCCTGGAGTTCAGATCGGGGCACTGAAGCTTTCTTT. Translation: CAWSSDRGTEAFF.

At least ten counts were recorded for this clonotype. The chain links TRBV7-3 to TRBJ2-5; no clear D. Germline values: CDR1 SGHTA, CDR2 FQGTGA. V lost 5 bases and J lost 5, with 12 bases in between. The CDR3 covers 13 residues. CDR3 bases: TGTGCCAGCAGCCTAGGAGTTGGGGAGACCCAGTACTTC. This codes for CASSLGVGETQYF.

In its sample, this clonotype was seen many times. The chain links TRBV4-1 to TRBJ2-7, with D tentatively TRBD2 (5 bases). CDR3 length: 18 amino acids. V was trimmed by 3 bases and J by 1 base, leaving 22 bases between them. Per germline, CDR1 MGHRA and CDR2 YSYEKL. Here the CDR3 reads CASSHLWGDTFASYEQYF. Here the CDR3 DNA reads TGCGCCAGCAGCCACCTATGGGGAGACACTTTCGCTTCCTACGAGCAGTACTTC.

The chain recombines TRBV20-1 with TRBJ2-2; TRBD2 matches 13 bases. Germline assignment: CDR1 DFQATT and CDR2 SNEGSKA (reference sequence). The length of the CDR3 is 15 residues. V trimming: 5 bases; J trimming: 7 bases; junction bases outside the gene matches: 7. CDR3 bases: TGCAGTGCTCCAGGACTAGCGGGAGATGACGGGGAGCTGTTTTTT. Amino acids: CSAPGLAGDDGELFF.

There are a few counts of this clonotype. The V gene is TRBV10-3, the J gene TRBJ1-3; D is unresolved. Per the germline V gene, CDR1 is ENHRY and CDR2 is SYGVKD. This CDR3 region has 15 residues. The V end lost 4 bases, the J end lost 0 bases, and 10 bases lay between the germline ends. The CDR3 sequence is CAISAQRSSGNTIYF. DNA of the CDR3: TGTGCCATCAGTGCACAGAGGAGCTCTGGAAACACCATATATTTT.

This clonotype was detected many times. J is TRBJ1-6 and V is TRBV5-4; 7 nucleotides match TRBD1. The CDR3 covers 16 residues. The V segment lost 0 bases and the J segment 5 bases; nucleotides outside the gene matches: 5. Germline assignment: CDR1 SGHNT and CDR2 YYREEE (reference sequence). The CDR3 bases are TGTGCCAGCAGCTTGGGGAGACAGGGAGATAATTCACCCCTCCACTTT. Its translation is CASSLGRQGDNSPLHF.

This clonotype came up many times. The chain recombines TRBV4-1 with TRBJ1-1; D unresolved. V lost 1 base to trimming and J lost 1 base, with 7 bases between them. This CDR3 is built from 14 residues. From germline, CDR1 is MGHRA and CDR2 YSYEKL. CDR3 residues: CASSQGAQNTEAFF. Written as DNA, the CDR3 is TGCGCCAGCAGCCAAGGGGCCCAGAACACTGAAGCTTTCTTT.

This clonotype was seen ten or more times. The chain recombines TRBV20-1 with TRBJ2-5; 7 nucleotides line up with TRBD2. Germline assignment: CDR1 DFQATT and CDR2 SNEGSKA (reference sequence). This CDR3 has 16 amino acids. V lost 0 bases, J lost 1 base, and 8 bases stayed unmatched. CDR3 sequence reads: CSARDNRLAVQETQYF. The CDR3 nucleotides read TGCAGTGCTAGAGATAATAGGCTAGCGGTCCAAGAGACCCAGTACTTC.

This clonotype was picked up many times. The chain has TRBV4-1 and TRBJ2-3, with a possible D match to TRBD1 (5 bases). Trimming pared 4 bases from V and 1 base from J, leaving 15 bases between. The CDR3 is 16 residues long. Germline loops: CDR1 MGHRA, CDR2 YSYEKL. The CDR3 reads CASSPSSRVGTDTQYF. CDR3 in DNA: TGCGCCAGCAGCCCAAGTTCCAGGGTGGGCACAGATACGCAGTATTTT.